This TCR beta chain was obtained from a study of cytomegalovirus exposure and HLA in healthy donors. Study results and limitations: In vitro testing confirmed a few CMV-associated chains as specific for CMV antigens. Some segments of the V type, notably TRBV6-2 and TRBV6-3, were excluded as indistinguishable.

As concerns this clone: Its antigen is still unknown.

The CDR3 sequence is 13 residues long. Germline lookup yields CDR1 SGHNT and CDR2 YENEEA. Trimming removed 5 bases at V and 7 bases at J, with 11 bases between. Primers: 60 Vbeta forward and 13 Jbeta reverse. The table came from immunoSEQ multiplex PCR; TCRdb's copy has only in-frame clones and leaves some out. The repertoire has tens of thousands of clones, approximately 76% of them found once; the top ten carry under 6.5%. Sequenced: PBMCs. The J gene is TRBJ2-2, the V gene TRBV11-3, with D tentatively TRBD1 (6 bases). This TCR came from a man aged 45-60 years in good health and CMV-seronegative. The CDR3 reads CASSPQGVGELFF. Here the CDR3 DNA reads TGTGCCAGCAGCCCACAGGGCGTCGGGGAGCTGTTTTTT. The full variable domain, rest sourced from reference TRBV11-3 and TRBJ2-2, is EAGVVQSPRYKIIEKKQPVAFWCNPISGHNTLYWYLQNLGQGPELLIRYENEEAVDDSQLPKDRFSAERLKGVDSTLKIQPAELGDSAVYLCASSPQGVGELFFGEGSRLTVL.